Sequencing of this TCR beta chain was carried out in a study of blood T cell repertoires in COVID-19. The CDR3 consists of 14 residues. V lost 0 bases and J 5 bases, leaving 9 bases between the germline ends. The germline V gene encodes CDR1 LGHNA and CDR2 YSLEER. Repertoires were generated with immunoSEQ multiplex PCR, while TCRdb's copy carries only in-frame clones and drops some. The sample carries about 240,000 clones, approximately 85% recorded once. The TCR originated in a woman aged 70 to 79 with acute or convalescent COVID-19. The source material was peripheral blood. The chain is built from TRBV4-3 and TRBJ2-3; D uncertain. As DNA, the CDR3 is TGCGCCAGCAGCCAAGATATTCCCGGAGATACGCAGTATTTT. Amino acids: CASSQDIPGDTQYF.